A selection of T cell receptor beta chains follows, all from one sample in a study of shared clonotypes between healthy human individuals. Profiling relied on immunoSEQ multiplex PCR, and the TCRdb table lists in-frame clones only, not all of them. In the table there are nearly 500,000 clones, around 80% of which are singletons. Sequenced input: PBMCs. These receptors were collected from a woman in her forties in good health. Some clones in this sample may be carry-over from other donors' samples. CDR3s include the opening cysteine and the closing phenylalanine or tryptophan. A D gene is named only where the DNA matches it firmly. Clone sizes are given selectively: once, few, many, or a class where the clone is expanded.

>TRBD2|TRBJ2-3|TRBV18|few
TGTGCCAGCTCAGTCAGCCCGGCGGGACTAGCGTCTAGCACAGATACGCAGTATTTT
CASSVSPAGLASSTDTQYF
>NA|TRBJ2-7|TRBV25-1|few
TGTGCCAGCAGTTACAGGGATTTGGACGAGCAGTACTTC
CASSYRDLDEQYF
>TRBD1|TRBJ2-5|TRBV19|NA
TGTGCCAGTACGGACAGGGGACGGAGAGAGACCCAGTACTTC
CASTDRGRRETQYF
>TRBD1|TRBJ2-5|TRBV4-1|NA
TGCGCCAGCAGCCACCCGACAGGGGCCGTGGAGACCCAGTACTTC
CASSHPTGAVETQYF
>NA|TRBJ2-3|TRBV2|few
TGTGCCAGCACGGGCTCGCGGGGGCCCGGGGCAGATACGCAGTATTTT
CASTGSRGPGADTQYF
>NA|TRBJ2-7|TRBV30|NA
TGTGCCTGTTACCCGACAGGAAGCTCCTACGAGCAGTACTTC
CACYPTGSSYEQYF
>NA|TRBJ1-2|TRBV7-2|once
TGTGCCAGCAGCTTAGCGTCCGGGTCGGGGGAAGGCTACACCTTC
CASSLASGSGEGYTF
>NA|TRBJ1-1|TRBV6-5|NA
TGTGCCAGCAGCAAAGACCACTTCTCTGAAGCTTTCTTT
CASSKDHFSEAFF
>NA|TRBJ2-7|TRBV7-9|few
TGTGCCAGCAGCTTATTAGAAGGGGTATCCTACGAGCAGTACTTC
CASSLLEGVSYEQYF
>NA|TRBJ1-2|TRBV9|NA
TGTGCCAGCAGCGTAGATCGGGCGGGAGGGAGTAACTATGGCTACACCTTC
CASSVDRAGGSNYGYTF
>NA|TRBJ2-1|TRBV29-1|NA
TGCAGCGTTGCGAAAGGCGGGGTAGATGAGCAGTTCTTC
CSVAKGGVDEQFF
>TRBD2|TRBJ2-1|TRBV10-3|once
TGTGCCATCAGTGAGTCGACGGGGGGATCCTACAATGAGCAGTTCTTC
CAISESTGGSYNEQFF
>NA|TRBJ1-5|TRBV30|few
TGTGCCTGGAGCAAGGGTGGGGGCAATCAGCCCCAGCATTTT
CAWSKGGGNQPQHF
>NA|TRBJ1-5|TRBV11-2|NA
TGTGCCAGCAGCCGGGACCTAGGAGATCAGCCCCAGCATTTT
CASSRDLGDQPQHF
>TRBD2|TRBJ2-3|TRBV4-3|NA
TGCGCCAGCAGCCAACTAGCGGGAGGGACAGATACGCAGTATTTT
CASSQLAGGTDTQYF
>TRBD2|TRBJ2-1|TRBV7-3|once
TGTGCCAGCAGCCCGACTAGCTTTACGAATGAGCAGTTCTTC
CASSPTSFTNEQFF
>NA|TRBJ1-6|TRBV7-9|NA
TGTGCCAGCAGCCTAAGGAGCCAAGATAATTCACCCCTCCACTTT
CASSLRSQDNSPLHF
>NA|TRBJ2-6|TRBV29-1|NA
TGCAGCGTTGGGGCAGCTGGGGCCAACGTCCTGACTTTC
CSVGAAGANVLTF
>NA|TRBJ1-1|TRBV4-1|NA
TGCGCCAGCAGCCAAGGTGGCCTCCTGAACACTGAAGCTTTCTTT
CASSQGGLLNTEAFF
>TRBD2|TRBJ2-3|TRBV6-1|NA
TGTGCCAGCAGTGATCCGGGACTAGCGGGAGGGGCAGATACGCAGTATTTT
CASSDPGLAGGADTQYF
>TRBD2|TRBJ2-7|TRBV15|NA
TGTGCCACCAGCAGAGGGGGACTAGCGGGAACCTACGAGCAGTACTTC
CATSRGGLAGTYEQYF
>NA|TRBJ2-5|TRBV6-5|once
TGTGCCAGCAGCCCAGGGGGGGCCCAAGAGACCCAGTACTTC
CASSPGGAQETQYF
>NA|TRBJ1-4|TRBV7-9|NA
TGTGCCAGCAGCTCAACTAGGGCAGCATTTAATGAAAAACTGTTTTTT
CASSSTRAAFNEKLFF
>TRBD2|TRBJ2-2|TRBV2|few
TGTGCCAGCAGTGTGACTAGCGGGAGTACCGGGGAGCTGTTTTTT
CASSVTSGSTGELFF
>TRBD1|TRBJ2-7|TRBV30|NA
TGTGCCTGGAGCCCCGGGACAGGGGTTGGCGAGCAGTACTTC
CAWSPGTGVGEQYF
>TRBD1|TRBJ2-2|TRBV4-2|NA
TGTGCCAGCAGCCAACCTACCGGGACAGGGGACACCGGGGAGCTGTTTTTT
CASSQPTGTGDTGELFF
>NA|TRBJ2-3|TRBV11-2|many
TGTGCCAGCAGCTTGTCGGAGCGGAGCTTCACAGATACGCAGTATTTT
CASSLSERSFTDTQYF
>NA|TRBJ2-7|TRBV19|few
TGTGCGATAGACCCCTACGAGCAGTACTTC
CAIDPYEQYF
>TRBD2|TRBJ2-3|TRBV30|NA
TGTGCCTGGAGGGGCCTAGCGGGAGCAGATACGCAGTATTTT
CAWRGLAGADTQYF